This T cell receptor beta chain appears in the sequencing data of a study of T cells in Graves' hyperthyroidism and ophthalmopathy. This clonotype was seen a handful of times. Its antigen is unidentified. There are 15 residues in the CDR3. V lost 7 bases, J lost 6 bases, and 20 bases lay in between. Germline V lookup: CDR1 MNHEY, CDR2 SMNVEV (reference sequence). Study results and caveats: Model predictions of ophthalmopathy came a median approximately 6 months before onset.

The investigators amplified TCR beta CDR3 regions from RNA transcripts. The HTBI set primed first-round TCR CDR3 RT-PCR. TCRdb used MiXCR to reprocess the multiplex PCR reads, holding one entry per CDR3 protein. The data hold roughly 740,000 distinct CDR3 sequences, with over 15% observed a single time. Sequencing input: blood. The receptor was isolated from a man between 18 and 29 years old with Graves' hyperthyroidism. This chain links TRBV27 with TRBJ2-3, with D perhaps TRBD2 (8 bases). The CDR3 region is CASNLAGSRGDTQYF. In nucleotides, the CDR3 is TGTGCCAGCAACTTAGCGGGGTCCAGGGGGGATACGCAGTATTTT.